A selection of T cell receptor beta chains follows, all from one sample in a study of OX40 agonist ivuxolimab in advanced cancers. Clones were sequenced by immunoSEQ multiplex PCR, and TCRdb holds only the in-frame ones, with some missing. The table records fewer than 90,000 clones, almost 95% of them present only once. The sequencing used CD4+ or CD8+ T cells sorted from blood, collected in a trial of the OX40 agonist ivuxolimab. The receptors here all came from an adult with an advanced solid tumor such as melanoma, head and neck, liver or kidney cancer. The CDR3 runs from the conserved cysteine through the conserved F or W. Fields, in order: CDR3 protein, CDR3 DNA, D gene, J gene, clone size, V gene. The D gene is left open where the match is weak. Clone size is shown for a subset of rows, as once, few, many or a class of expanded clone.

CASSKGSSSGNTIYF TGTGCCAGCAGCAAGGGTTCCAGCTCTGGAAACACCATATATTTT - TRBJ1-3 - TRBV11-2
CASASLAGGPGQFF TGTGCCAGCGCGTCACTAGCGGGAGGTCCGGGGCAGTTCTTC TRBD2 TRBJ2-1 - TRBV10-3
CASSLEVDSDEQYF TGTGCCAGCAGCTTAGAGGTGGACTCGGACGAGCAGTACTTC - TRBJ2-7 - TRBV7-9
CASSEQRHSGELFF TGTGCCAGCAGTGAACAAAGACACAGCGGGGAGCTGTTTTTT - TRBJ2-2 - TRBV25-1
CASTVQFNEKLFF TGTGCCAGCACTGTCCAGTTTAATGAAAAACTGTTTTTT - TRBJ1-4 - TRBV2
CASSRQTFYTEAFF TGTGCCAGCAGTCGACAGACATTTTACACTGAAGCTTTCTTT - TRBJ1-1 - TRBV7-2
CSASTLPEQFF TGCAGTGCTAGTACCCTCCCAGAGCAGTTCTTC - TRBJ2-1 - TRBV20-1
CASSDTGYGYTF TGTGCCAGCAGTGACACAGGCTATGGCTACACCTTC - TRBJ1-2 - TRBV6-1
CASSLDEGNYGYTF TGCGCCAGCAGCTTGGATGAGGGTAACTATGGCTACACCTTC - TRBJ1-2 - TRBV5-1
CASKLGTGSRYGYTF TGTGCCAGCAAATTAGGGACAGGGTCGAGGTATGGCTACACCTTC TRBD1 TRBJ1-2 - TRBV6-1
CASSLSGTGGYEQYF TGTGCCAGCAGTTTATCTGGGACAGGGGGTTACGAGCAGTACTTC TRBD1 TRBJ2-7 - TRBV28
CASSGLEGEKLFF TGTGCCAGCAGTGGCTTAGAGGGGGAAAAACTGTTTTTT - TRBJ1-4 - TRBV27
CASSLWAGGSGNTIYF TGTGCCAGCAGTTTATGGGCAGGGGGCAGTGGAAACACCATATATTTT TRBD1 TRBJ1-3 once TRBV28
CASSLSPTSAAEQFF TGTGCCAGCAGCTTGTCCCCGACTAGCGCAGCTGAGCAGTTCTTC TRBD2 TRBJ2-1 - TRBV5-5
CASSLPMVAGVSGANVLTF TGCGCCAGCAGCCTCCCGATGGTAGCGGGGGTCTCTGGGGCCAACGTCCTGACTTTC TRBD2 TRBJ2-6 few TRBV5-1
CASSFQGNTEAFF TGTGCCAGCAGCTTCCAAGGGAACACTGAAGCTTTCTTT - TRBJ1-1 - TRBV7-9
CSVGGSYIDTQYF TGCAGCGTTGGGGGGTCCTACATAGATACGCAGTATTTT - TRBJ2-3 - TRBV29-1
CASSLGPSGYRSTGELFF TGTGCCAGCAGCTTGGGGCCCTCAGGCTATAGGTCGACCGGGGAGCTGTTTTTT - TRBJ2-2 - TRBV5-4
CASSRPYSPLHF TGTGCCAGCAGCCGCCCTTATTCACCCCTCCACTTT - TRBJ1-6 - TRBV27
CASSEEPGWADTQYF TGTGCCAGCAGTGAGGAGCCAGGGTGGGCAGATACGCAGTATTTT - TRBJ2-3 - TRBV6-4
CASPGQGYFADTQYF TGTGCCAGCCCGGGACAGGGTTACTTCGCAGATACGCAGTATTTT TRBD1 TRBJ2-3 once TRBV6-4
CASSLASGGSTDTQYF TGCGCCAGCAGCTTGGCCAGCGGGGGGAGCACAGATACGCAGTATTTT TRBD2 TRBJ2-3 - TRBV5-1
CASSPPGQFNSPLHF TGTGCCAGCAGCCCACCTGGACAGTTTAATTCACCCCTCCACTTT - TRBJ1-6 once TRBV5-4
CASSLGLNTGELFF TGTGCCAGCAGTTTGGGGCTTAACACCGGGGAGCTGTTTTTT - TRBJ2-2 - TRBV6-1
CASSEAVWRAPYNEQFF TGTGCCAGCAGTGAAGCGGTGTGGAGGGCCCCCTACAATGAGCAGTTCTTC - TRBJ2-1 - TRBV6-1
CASSIAGGENQPQHF TGTGCCAGTAGTATAGCGGGGGGCGAAAATCAGCCCCAGCATTTT - TRBJ1-5 - TRBV19
CASSLDRGQGYTF TGTGCCAGCAGCTTGGACAGGGGGCAGGGCTACACCTTC TRBD1 TRBJ1-2 - TRBV5-5
CASSFKGTSGRTDTQYF TGTGCCAGCAGCTTCAAGGGGACTAGCGGGAGAACAGATACGCAGTATTTT TRBD2 TRBJ2-3 - TRBV9
CASSPGGEQFF TGTGCCAGCAGCCCCGGGGGCGAGCAGTTCTTC - TRBJ2-1 once TRBV6-6
CASRQQGVENYGYTF TGTGCCAGCAGACAACAGGGGGTAGAGAACTATGGCTACACCTTC TRBD1 TRBJ1-2 - TRBV14
CASSFLDSGANVLTF TGTGCCAGCAGTTTCTTGGACTCTGGGGCCAACGTCCTGACTTTC - TRBJ2-6 - TRBV28
CASSSFSSQVGETQYF TGTGCCAGCAGCTCCTTCTCTAGCCAGGTCGGGGAGACCCAGTACTTC - TRBJ2-5 - TRBV7-8
CATLRDGSYNEQFF TGTGCCACCCTCCGGGACGGCTCCTACAATGAGCAGTTCTTC - TRBJ2-1 - TRBV6-6
CASSIGQMNTEAFF TGTGCCAGCAGTATTGGACAGATGAACACTGAAGCTTTCTTT - TRBJ1-1 - TRBV2
CASSQAPETGGYTF TGTGCCAGCAGCCAAGCTCCGGAAACCGGGGGCTACACCTTC - TRBJ1-2 - TRBV4-2
CASTRADTQYF TGTGCCAGCACACGAGCGGATACGCAGTATTTT - TRBJ2-3 - TRBV28
CASSLGRASDTQYF TGTGCCAGCAGCTTGGGAAGGGCCTCAGATACGCAGTATTTT - TRBJ2-3 - TRBV7-2
CASSQLAGLQETQYF TGTGCCAGCAGTCAACTAGCGGGGTTACAAGAGACCCAGTACTTC TRBD2 TRBJ2-5 - TRBV2
CASSLFGNTRVGNSPLHF TGTGCCAGCAGCTTATTCGGGAATACTAGGGTGGGTAACTCACCCCTCCACTTT - TRBJ1-6 - TRBV11-2
CASSEVRRQTIFGNTIYF TGTGCCAGCAGTGAGGTCCGGCGACAGACGATCTTCGGAAACACCATATATTTT - TRBJ1-3 - TRBV2
CASTGGAWEKLFF TGTGCCAGCACCGGGGGAGCCTGGGAAAAACTGTTTTTT - TRBJ1-4 - TRBV6-1
CASSSSGRPTRTQYF TGTGCCAGCAGTTCCTCCGGCCGACCGACGAGGACCCAGTACTTC - TRBJ2-5 - TRBV28
CSVELDQYSNQPQHF TGCAGCGTTGAATTAGACCAATATAGCAATCAGCCCCAGCATTTT - TRBJ1-5 - TRBV29-1
CAAKGQGTTDTQYF TGTGCCGCCAAAGGCCAGGGGACTACAGATACGCAGTATTTT - TRBJ2-3 - TRBV10-3
CASKQLAAGGETEAFF TGTGCCAGTAAACAGCTGGCGGCAGGGGGCGAAACTGAAGCTTTCTTT TRBD1 TRBJ1-1 - TRBV19
CASSPPLSLAANTEAFF TGTGCCAGCTCACCACCGCTCTCTTTGGCGGCGAACACTGAAGCTTTCTTT - TRBJ1-1 - TRBV18
CASSQGPRNEQFF TGTGCCAGCAGCCAGGGACCCCGGAATGAGCAGTTCTTC - TRBJ2-1 - TRBV5-4